One and the same sample provided the 9 T cell receptor beta chains below, sequenced in a study of blood T cell repertoires in COVID-19. Here immunoSEQ multiplex PCR was the method, and the copy in TCRdb shows in-frame clones only, minus some. The sample lists hundreds of thousands of clones; around 85% were seen once. Sequencing used peripheral blood. The receptors shown here come from a woman aged 40 to 49 with active or convalescent COVID-19.

The chain recombines TRBV19 with TRBJ1-3; D gene unclear. Germline CDR1 and CDR2: LNHDA and SQIVND (reference sequence). V was trimmed by 2 bases and J by 0 bases, leaving 14 bases between them. CDR3 length equals 17 residues. The DNA for the CDR3 is TGTGCCAGTAGTATAAACTCCGGGTCGTTCTCTGGAAACACCATATATTTT. It encodes CASSINSGSFSGNTIYF.

J is TRBJ1-5 and V is TRBV19; 10 positions agree with TRBD1. V lost 5 bases, J lost 2 bases, and 6 bases stayed unmatched. This CDR3 has 16 amino acids. Germline assignment: CDR1 LNHDA and CDR2 SQIVND (reference sequence). The CDR3, as DNA: TGTGCCAGTAGTGGTAGACAGGGGGCAGGCAATCAGCCCCAGCATTTT. Its translation is CASSGRQGAGNQPQHF.

This clone has more than one count but fewer than ten. The genes are TRBV19 and TRBJ1-1; D is undetermined. V lost 3 bases and J lost 6, with 14 bases in between. The CDR3 runs to 14 residues. Germline V gene sequence: CDR1 LNHDA, CDR2 SQIVND (reference sequence). This CDR3 is CASSIPAPSAEAFF. In nucleotides, the CDR3 is TGTGCCAGTAGTATCCCCGCCCCAAGCGCTGAAGCTTTCTTT.

This chain links TRBV6-4 with TRBJ2-7; 7 positions agree with TRBD1. Losses at the gene ends were 7 bases for V and 2 bases for J; bases not matched to a gene: 8. The CDR3 is 14 amino acids. CDR1 is MRHNA and CDR2 is SNTAGT in the germline V gene. The CDR3 region has the DNA TGTGCCAGCATGCGGCAGGGGGTCACCTACGAGCAGTACGTC. The encoded protein is CASMRQGVTYEQYV.

V is TRBV10-1 and J is TRBJ2-3; D call uncertain. The V end lost 3 bases, the J end lost 1 base, and 8 bases lay between the germline ends. Germline V gives CDR1 WNHNN, CDR2 SYGVQD (reference sequence). The CDR3 totals 14 residues. The CDR3 DNA reads as TGCGCCAGCAGTGACTCCCAGGGCACAGATACGCAGTATTTT. Translated: CASSDSQGTDTQYF.

The chain combines TRBV3-1 (or the pseudogene TRBV3-2) with TRBJ1-2, with D possibly matching TRBD1 (6 bases). The ends were cut back, 3 bases at V and 1 base at J, with 12 bases in the middle. Germline V gives CDR1 LGHDT, CDR2 YNNKEL (reference sequence). There are 15 residues in the CDR3. Here the CDR3 DNA reads TGTGCCAGCAGCCACGGGGGGGCTGTTAACTATGGCTACACCTTC. Translating it yields CASSHGGAVNYGYTF.

This clone occurred once. The chain links TRBV28 to TRBJ2-1; a possible D gene is TRBD1 (6 bases). The CDR3 runs to 16 residues. Germline values: CDR1 MDHEN, CDR2 SYDVKM. Trimming took 5 bases from V and 2 from J, leaving 16 bases between them. The CDR3 coding sequence is TGTGCCAGCAGTCCTAACACCGGGACACCCTACAATGAGCAGTTCTTC. Amino acids: CASSPNTGTPYNEQFF.

This chain links TRBV19 with TRBJ1-6, with D unresolved. This CDR3 is built from 15 residues. In germline, CDR1 is LNHDA, CDR2 SQIVND (reference sequence). V shed 1 base and J shed 8 bases, with 12 bases lying between them. This CDR3 reads CASSIGYGFDSPLHF. The CDR3, as DNA: TGTGCCAGTAGTATAGGGTACGGGTTCGATTCACCCCTCCACTTT.

The DNA for the CDR3 is TGTGCCAGCGGGCCGTACAATGAGCAGTTCTTC. Amino acids: CASGPYNEQFF. The gene calls are TRBV12-3 or TRBV12-4 and TRBJ2-1; D gene uncertain. Trimming pared 8 bases from V and 4 bases from J, leaving 6 bases between. The CDR3 length is 11 residues.